This T cell receptor (beta chain) came from a study of blood T cell repertoires in COVID-19. Study at large: Some COVID-19 samples were acute and others convalescent; all came from the United States, Italy and Spain.

The repertoire was sequenced with immunoSEQ multiplex PCR; TCRdb's copy has only in-frame clones and lacks some. The profile covers 200,000 or so clones, with 75% to 90% appearing a single time and around 3.8% taken by the ten largest. The CDR3 runs 15 residues. Germline CDR1 reads SEHNR; CDR2 reads FQNEAQ (reference sequence). The ends were cut back, 4 bases at V and 3 bases at J, with 15 bases in the middle. Those enrolled, adults aged roughly 18 to 90 years, came from roughly 22 US areas. What was sequenced was PBMCs or T cells enriched from blood (not recorded which). This chain joins TRBV7-9 and TRBJ1-2, with D possibly being TRBD1 (6 bases). This receptor was identified in a woman between 35 and 50 years old with acute COVID-19. CDR3: CASSSRDTDDYGYTF. The CDR3 nucleotides are TGTGCCAGCAGCTCCCGGGACACGGACGACTATGGCTACACCTTC.